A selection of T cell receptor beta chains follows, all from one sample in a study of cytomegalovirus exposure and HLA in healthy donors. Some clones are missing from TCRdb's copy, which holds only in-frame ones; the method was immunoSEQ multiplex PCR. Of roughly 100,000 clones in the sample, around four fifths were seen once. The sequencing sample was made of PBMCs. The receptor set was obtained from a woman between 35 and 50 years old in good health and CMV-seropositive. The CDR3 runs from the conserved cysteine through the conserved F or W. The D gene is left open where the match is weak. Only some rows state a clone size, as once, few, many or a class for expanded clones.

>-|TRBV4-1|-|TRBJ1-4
TGCGCCAGCAGCCAAGCGTTAGGGTGGGGGGCAACTAATGAAAAACTGTTTTTT
CASSQALGWGATNEKLFF
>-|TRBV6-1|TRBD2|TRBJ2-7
TGTGCCAGCAGTGGGGGACTAGCGGGAGGCCGAAGCTCCTACGAGCAGTACTTC
CASSGGLAGGRSSYEQYF
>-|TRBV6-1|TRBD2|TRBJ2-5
TGTGCCGCCCGGGGAGGGCCGCGGGAGACCCAGTACTTC
CAARGGPRETQYF
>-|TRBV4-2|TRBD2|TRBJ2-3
TGTGCCAGCAGCCAAGATGTAACTAGCGGGGGGAGCACAGATACGCAGTATTTT
CASSQDVTSGGSTDTQYF
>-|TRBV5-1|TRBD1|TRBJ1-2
TGCGCCAGCAGCTTGCGGACAGGGGGCTATGGCTACACCTTC
CASSLRTGGYGYTF
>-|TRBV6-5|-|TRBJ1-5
TGTGCCAGCAGTTACAGGGGTTCCAATCAGCCCCAGCATTTT
CASSYRGSNQPQHF
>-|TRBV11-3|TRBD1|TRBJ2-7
TGTGCCAGCAGCTTGACACCGGGACAGGGATCCTACGAGCAGTACTTC
CASSLTPGQGSYEQYF
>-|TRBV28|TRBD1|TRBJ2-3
TGTGCCAGCAGTGTAGGGGGCCTGGGAGTAGATACGCAGTATTTT
CASSVGGLGVDTQYF
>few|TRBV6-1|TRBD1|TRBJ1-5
TGTGCCAGCAGTCCCCGGGACAGGGGTAGACAGCCCCAGCATTTT
CASSPRDRGRQPQHF
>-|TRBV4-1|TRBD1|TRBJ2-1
TGCGCCAGCAGCCAGCCTATCCCCAGGGGGTCGGGTGAGCAGTTCTTC
CASSQPIPRGSGEQFF
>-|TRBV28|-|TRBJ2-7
TGTGCCAGCAGTTTATCTCGGTCGGTCTACGAGCAGTACTTC
CASSLSRSVYEQYF
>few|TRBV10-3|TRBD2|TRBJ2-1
TGTGCCATCAGGAACGAACTAGCGGGAGTGTATTACAATGAGCAGTTCTTC
CAIRNELAGVYYNEQFF
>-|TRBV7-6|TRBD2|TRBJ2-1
TGTGCCAGCAGCAGCGATCGGGGGGGCTGGTATGAGCAGTTCTTC
CASSSDRGGWYEQFF
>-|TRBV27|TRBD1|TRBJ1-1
TGTGCCAGCAGGATGGGACAGGGAGGTGAAGCTTTCTTT
CASRMGQGGEAFF
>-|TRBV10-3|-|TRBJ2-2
TGTGCCATCAGTGAGCAGCTCGGGGGGAACACCGGGGAGCTGTTTTTT
CAISEQLGGNTGELFF
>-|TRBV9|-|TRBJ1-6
TGTGCCAGCAGCGAGTACAGCTCCTATAATTCACCCCTCCACTTT
CASSEYSSYNSPLHF
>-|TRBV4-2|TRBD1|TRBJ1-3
TGTGCCAGCAGCCAAGCGACAGGGATTTTTGGAAACACCATATATTTT
CASSQATGIFGNTIYF
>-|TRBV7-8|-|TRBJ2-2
TGTGCCAGCAGCTTAGTGGGGCGGGGGCCTGAAGCGGTTACCGGGGAGCTGTTTTTT
CASSLVGRGPEAVTGELFF
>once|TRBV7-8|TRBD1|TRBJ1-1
TGTGCCAGCAGCTCCGGACAGGGCAGTGAAGCTTTCTTT
CASSSGQGSEAFF
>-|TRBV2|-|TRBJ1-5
TGTGCCAGCAAACTCCGGGACACGAGCAATCAGCCCCAGCATTTT
CASKLRDTSNQPQHF